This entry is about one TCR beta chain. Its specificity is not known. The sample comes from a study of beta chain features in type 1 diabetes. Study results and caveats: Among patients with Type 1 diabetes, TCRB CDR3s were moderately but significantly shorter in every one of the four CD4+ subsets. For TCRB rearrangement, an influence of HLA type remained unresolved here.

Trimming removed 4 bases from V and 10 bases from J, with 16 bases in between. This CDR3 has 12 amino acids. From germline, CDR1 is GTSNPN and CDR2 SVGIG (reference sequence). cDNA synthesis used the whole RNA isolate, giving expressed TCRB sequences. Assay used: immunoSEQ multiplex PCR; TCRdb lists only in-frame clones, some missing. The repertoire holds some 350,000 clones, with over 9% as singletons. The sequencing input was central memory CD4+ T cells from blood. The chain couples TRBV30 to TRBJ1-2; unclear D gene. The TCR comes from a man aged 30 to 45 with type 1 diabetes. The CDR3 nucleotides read TGTGCCTGGATTCCCACTCACCCCGACTACACCTTC. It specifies CAWIPTHPDYTF. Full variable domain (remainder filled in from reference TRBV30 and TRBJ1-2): SQTIHQWPATLVQPVGSPLSLECTVEGTSNPNLYWYRQAAGRGLQLLFYSVGIGQISSEVPQNLSASRPQDRQFILSSKKLLLSDSGFYLCAWIPTHPDYTFGSGTRLTVV.